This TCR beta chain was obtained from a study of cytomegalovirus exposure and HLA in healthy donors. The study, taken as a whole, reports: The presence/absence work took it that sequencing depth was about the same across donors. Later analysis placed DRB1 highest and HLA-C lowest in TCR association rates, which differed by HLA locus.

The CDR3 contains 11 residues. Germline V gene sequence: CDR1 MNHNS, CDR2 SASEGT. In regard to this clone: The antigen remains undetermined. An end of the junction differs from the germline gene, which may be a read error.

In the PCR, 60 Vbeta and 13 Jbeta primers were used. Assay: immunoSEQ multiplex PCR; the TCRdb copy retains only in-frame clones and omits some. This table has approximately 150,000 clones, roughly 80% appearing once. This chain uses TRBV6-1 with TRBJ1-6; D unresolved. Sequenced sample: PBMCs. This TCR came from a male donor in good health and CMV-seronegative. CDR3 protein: CASSVPGPPHF. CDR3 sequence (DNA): TGTGCCAGCAGTGTACCCGGTCCCCCCCACTTT.